This T cell receptor beta chain originates from a study of regulatory T cells in long-lasting Graves disease. Time point specified: newly diagnosed GD, antithyroid drugs for less than 3 months. After RNA was extracted from PBMCs, the TCR library was made from it. Arm-PCR with iRepertoire HTBI primers amplified the CDR3 regions for these TCR beta libraries. TCRdb independently ran MiXCR on the multiplex PCR reads; one entry per CDR3 protein. Of hundreds of thousands of distinct CDR3 sequences in the sample, 16% are singletons; the top ten hold more than 15%. This clonotype has at least ten counts. The data also belong to a second study, concerning T cells in Graves' hyperthyroidism and ophthalmopathy. That report adds: Through a model of 13 V-J features, ophthalmopathy was separated from stable hyperthyroidism.

The input for sequencing was peripheral blood mononuclear cells (PBMCs), taken at new diagnosis, from a patient treated with antithyroid drugs. The receptor was derived from a woman younger than 45 with Graves disease.

CDR3 DNA: TGTGCCATCAGGGATGGGGGATTAGGGTCTGAGCAGTTCTTC. Its translation: CAIRDGGLGSEQFF. This chain connects TRBV10-3 to TRBJ2-1, with D perhaps being TRBD1 or TRBD2 (5 bases each). The V gene's germline CDR1 is ENHRY and CDR2 SYGVKD. Trimming took 6 bases from V and 9 from J, leaving 18 bases between them. This CDR3 region has 14 residues.